Reported below is one TCR beta chain. The CDR3 loop spans 13 amino acids. The V end was cut by 6 bases, the J end by 2 bases, with 10 bases between. Per the germline V gene, CDR1 is MDHEN and CDR2 is SYDVKM. The record originates from a study of T cell changes during pregnancy in multiple sclerosis. This table comes from immunoSEQ multiplex PCR, and its TCRdb copy is limited to in-frame clones, with some not included. The sample has tens of thousands of clones; roughly 89% are singletons. This clonotype was obtained from a female donor in good health, enrolled as a control in a pregnancy study. The sequencing used CD4+ T cells from peripheral blood mononuclear cells, collected in the first trimester of pregnancy. The chain combines TRBV28 with TRBJ2-5; weak D call: TRBD1 (6 bases). The chain's CDR3 is CASRVTGQETQYF. The CDR3 nucleotides are TGTGCCAGCAGAGTAACAGGGCAAGAGACCCAGTACTTC.